The T cell receptor beta chain described here comes from a study of blood T cell repertoires in COVID-19. Study as a whole: The United States, Italy and Spain supplied acute and convalescent COVID-19 samples.

The authors' processing: Researchers report that nucleated cell counts were estimated from reference gene primer amplification. Profiled with immunoSEQ multiplex PCR; TCRdb holds only in-frame clones, not every one. D and trimming come from the DNA, and the V and J calls and clone size come from that table. The table lists more than 300,000 clones, around 91% of them singletons. The sequenced sample was peripheral blood. This TCR derives from a young woman who had recovered from COVID-19.

The CDR3 spells CASSEPAGLNTGELFF. CDR3 bases: TGCGCCAGCAGTGAGCCAGCGGGGCTGAACACCGGGGAGCTGTTTTTT. The chain links TRBV10-2 to TRBJ2-2; 7 positions agree with TRBD2. V shed 2 bases, J shed 1 base, and the junction held 4 bases outside the gene matches. This CDR3 is built from 16 residues. From germline, CDR1 is WSHSY and CDR2 SAAADI.